This TCR beta chain appears in the sequencing data of a study of identical twins. TCRdb reanalysed the 5' RACE reads using MiXCR and keeps one entry per CDR3 protein. The table lists roughly 250,000 distinct CDR3 sequences, around an eighth of them singletons. This clonotype has just a few counts. The CDR3 is 17 amino acids. Germline V CDR1 and CDR2: KGHDR, SFDVKD. V lost 9 bases, J lost 1 base, and 7 bases stayed unmatched. The rearrangement joins TRBV24-1 to TRBJ2-1; the match to TRBD2 covers 14 bases. This clonotype was obtained from a young woman in good health. Sequenced: memory (CD45RO+) T cells sorted from blood. The CDR3 region is CATRGLAGGLSYNEQFF. The CDR3 nucleotides are TGTGCCACCCGCGGACTAGCGGGAGGACTTTCCTACAATGAGCAGTTCTTC.